What follows is one TCR beta chain and its context. The target antigen is unknown. Germline assignment: CDR1 MNHEY and CDR2 SMNVEV (reference sequence). The CDR3 consists of 15 residues. With 2 bases removed from V and 7 bases from J, the gap between germline ends came to 15 bases. TCRdb's table, derived via immunoSEQ multiplex PCR, lists solely in-frame clones and lacks some. The profile shows more than 1.2 million clones, around 98.5% of them singletons. This entry belongs to a study of shared clonotypes between healthy human individuals. Study as a whole: Used for every donor were three CD4 naive, three CD4 memory, two CD8 naive and one CD8 memory plate. Whole-study results and caveats: Sharing across a few donors was seen in roughly 5% of naive CD4 clonotypes.

The sequencing input was naive CD4+ T cells sorted from blood. Described subset: CD45RA+ positively selected. The sequence was obtained from a man between 25 and 39 years old in good health. The chain combines TRBV27 with TRBJ2-1; the D gene is possibly TRBD2 (7 bases). CDR3 in amino acids: CASSLLAVQGNEQFF. Here the CDR3 DNA reads TGTGCCAGCAGTTTACTAGCGGTGCAGGGGAATGAGCAGTTCTTC.